The 30 T cell receptor beta chains below were found in one sample sequenced in a study of cytomegalovirus exposure and HLA in healthy donors. The PCR used 60 Vbeta and 13 Jbeta primers. Repertoires were generated with immunoSEQ multiplex PCR, while TCRdb's copy carries only in-frame clones and drops some. The data show 150,000 to 200,000 clones, with roughly 71% seen just once and approximately 1.4% held by the top ten. Material: PBMCs. The receptors stem from a girl aged 10 to 17 in good health and CMV-seronegative.

This chain links TRBV7-9 with TRBJ2-7; D is possibly TRBD2 (6 bases). V lost 4 bases and J lost 2, with 21 bases in between. The CDR3 consists of 17 residues. Germline CDR1 and CDR2: SEHNR and FQNEAQ (reference sequence). As DNA, the CDR3 is TGTGCCAGCAGCTCGACCCAAACTAGCCGTACCACCTACGAGCAGTACTTC. It translates to CASSSTQTSRTTYEQYF.

This clone has just a few counts. The chain employs TRBV19 and TRBJ2-1; 7 positions agree with TRBD2. Germline values: CDR1 LNHDA, CDR2 SQIVND (reference sequence). V lost 3 bases to trimming and J lost 10 bases; unmatched junction nucleotides: 6. The CDR3 loop spans 13 amino acids. In nucleotides, the CDR3 is TGTGCCAGTAGTATCCAGACTAGCCCGGAGCAGTTCTTC. Residues: CASSIQTSPEQFF.

The chain joins TRBV9 to TRBJ1-3, with D tentatively TRBD1 (5 bases). V was cut by 3 bases and J by 1 base, with 8 bases left in between. From germline, CDR1 is SGDLS and CDR2 YYNGEE. CDR3 length: 14 residues. The DNA of the CDR3 is TGTGCCAGCAGCGACAGGTCTTCTGGAAACACCATATATTTT. Protein: CASSDRSSGNTIYF.

The chain has TRBV6-1 and TRBJ1-2; D not certain. Germline V lookup: CDR1 MNHNS, CDR2 SASEGT. The V end lost 2 bases, the J end lost 5 bases, and 15 bases lay between the germline ends. This CDR3 region has 15 residues. In DNA form, the CDR3 reads TGTGCCAGCAGTGAACCGGGGAGGTCGAAATATGGCTACACCTTC. This sequence encodes CASSEPGRSKYGYTF.

The genes are TRBV29-1 and TRBJ1-4; D gene ambiguous. V was pared by 4 bases and J by 3 bases, with 9 bases between. The germline V gene has CDR1 SQVTM and CDR2 ANQGSEA. The CDR3 is 13 amino acids. This CDR3 is CSVGVAANEKLFF. DNA of the CDR3: TGCAGCGTTGGAGTGGCGGCTAATGAAAAACTGTTTTTT.

The V call is TRBV30, the J call TRBJ1-2; TRBD1 matches at 10 bases. Trimming cost V 2 bases and J 6 bases; bases outside gene matches: 6. The CDR3 runs to 14 residues. Germline CDR1 GTSNPN, CDR2 SVGIG (reference sequence). The CDR3, as DNA: TGTGCCTGGAGTCGGGACAGGGGACGGCATGGCTACACCTTC. Translating it yields CAWSRDRGRHGYTF.

The chain employs TRBV11-2 and TRBJ1-1, with D unclear. The CDR3 length is 12 residues. Germline V CDR1 and CDR2: SGHAT, FQNNGV. Trimming removed 1 base at V and 7 bases at J, with 7 bases between. CDR3 nucleotide sequence: TGTGCCAGCAGCTTAGGAGGGTTTGAAGCTTTCTTT. It translates to CASSLGGFEAFF.

The rearrangement joins TRBV4-1 to TRBJ1-2, with TRBD1 matching over 8 bases. Per germline, CDR1 MGHRA and CDR2 YSYEKL. The trim removed 5 bases at V and 4 bases at J, leaving 6 bases unmatched. CDR3 length equals 14 residues. CDR3 bases: TGCGCCAGCAGCGAAGGACAGGGCGCCTATGGCTACACCTTC. The encoded protein is CASSEGQGAYGYTF.

The rearrangement joins TRBV2 to TRBJ2-5, with D tentatively TRBD2 (7 bases). Germline-derived CDR1 and CDR2 are SNHLY and FYNNEI. The CDR3 runs to 15 residues. V lost 3 bases, J lost 0 bases, and 11 bases lay in between. As DNA, the CDR3 is TGTGCCAGCAGTGAGAGGGGGGGGTACCAAGAGACCCAGTACTTC. Translated: CASSERGGYQETQYF. The full variable domain, in which reference TRBV2 and TRBJ2-5 provide the parts outside the CDR3, is EPEVTQTPSHQVTQMGQEVILRCVPISNHLYFYWYRQILGQKVEFLVSFYNNEISEKSEIFDDQFSVERPDGSNFTLKIRSTKLEDSAMYFCASSERGGYQETQYFGPGTRLLVL.

The chain recombines TRBV7-3 with TRBJ2-1; TRBD1 aligns across 7 bases. The CDR3 length is 13 residues. Germline V gene data show CDR1 as SGHTA and CDR2 as FQGTGA. V shed 2 bases, J shed 6 bases, and the junction held 1 base outside the gene matches. CDR3 sequence (DNA): TGTGCCAGCAGCTTAGGGACAGCCAATGAGCAGTTCTTC. Translation: CASSLGTANEQFF.

V gene TRBV6-1 combines with J gene TRBJ1-3; no reliable D call. The germline V gene has CDR1 MNHNS and CDR2 SASEGT. V dropped 6 bases and J dropped 0 bases, with 9 bases sitting between them. The CDR3 sequence is 14 residues long. CDR3 residues: CASRPLSSGNTIYF. The DNA of the CDR3 is TGTGCCAGCAGGCCCTTGAGCTCTGGAAACACCATATATTTT.

A few counts support this clone. This chain links TRBV19 with TRBJ2-1; 9 positions match TRBD1. CDR3 size: 12 residues. The ends lost 8 bases at V and 9 bases at J; junction bases unmatched: 5. Germline lookup yields CDR1 LNHDA and CDR2 SQIVND (reference sequence). CDR3 sequence (DNA): TGTGCCAGTTACACAGGGGGCAGTGAGCAGTTCTTC. It specifies CASYTGGSEQFF.

The rearrangement links TRBV27 to TRBJ2-7, with D perhaps matching TRBD2 (5 bases). This CDR3 is 14 amino acids long. The germline V and J ends were trimmed by 5 bases and 4 bases, with 15 bases remaining between them. Germline CDR1 is MNHEY and CDR2 is SMNVEV (reference sequence). The CDR3 is CASSRERPAYEQYF. CDR3 coding DNA: TGTGCCAGCAGTAGGGAGCGGCCAGCTTACGAGCAGTACTTC.

The chain couples TRBV7-9 to TRBJ2-3; 10 bases align to TRBD2. The CDR3 runs to 15 residues. Germline V gene lookup returns CDR1 SEHNR and CDR2 FQNEAQ (reference sequence). V was clipped by 1 base and J by 5 bases; unmatched bases: 3. As DNA, the CDR3 is TGTGCCAGCAGCTTAGGTGTAGCGGGGGGAGATACGCAGTATTTT. Translated, it gives CASSLGVAGGDTQYF.

The genes are TRBV9 and TRBJ1-1; D is uncertain. Germline CDR1 SGDLS, CDR2 YYNGEE. V lost 1 base and J lost 2, with 9 bases in between. This CDR3 region has 14 residues. Here the CDR3 reads CASSVFEENTEAFF. The CDR3, as DNA: TGTGCCAGCAGCGTATTCGAGGAAAACACTGAAGCTTTCTTT.

The rearrangement joins TRBV5-1 to TRBJ1-4; D uncertain. The CDR3 loop spans 16 amino acids. Germline CDR1 and CDR2: SGHRS and YFSETQ. The V end was cut by 0 bases, the J end by 0 bases, with 9 bases between. The chain's CDR3 is CASSLAGEATNEKLFF. CDR3 sequence (DNA): TGCGCCAGCAGCTTGGCTGGGGAGGCAACTAATGAAAAACTGTTTTTT.

The chain carries TRBV7-9 and TRBJ2-3; the match to TRBD1 covers 8 bases. The germline V gene encodes CDR1 SEHNR and CDR2 FQNEAQ (reference sequence). Trimming took 5 bases from V and 4 from J; bases not matched to a gene: 5. CDR3 length: 14 residues. CDR3 DNA sequence: TGTGCCAGCAGCCTACCGGACAGGGCAGATACGCAGTATTTT. This encodes CASSLPDRADTQYF.

The chain uses TRBV7-9 and TRBJ1-2; TRBD1 matches at 12 bases. The CDR3 length is 15 residues. Germline assignment: CDR1 SEHNR and CDR2 FQNEAQ (reference sequence). Unmatched junction bases numbered 6, after V lost 6 bases and J lost 4 bases. The CDR3: CASSRLGQGAYGYTF. CDR3 bases: TGTGCCAGCAGTCGCCTGGGACAGGGGGCCTATGGCTACACCTTC. The variable domain in full, with the rest retrieved from reference TRBV7-9 and TRBJ1-2, is DTGVSQNPRHKITKRGQNVTFRCDPISEHNRLYWYRQTLGQGPEFLTYFQNEAQLEKSRLLSDRFSAERPKGSFSTLEIQRTEQGDSAMYLCASSRLGQGAYGYTFGSGTRLTVV.

The V call is TRBV10-3, the J call TRBJ1-4, with 9 bases lining up with TRBD1. The germline CDR1 and CDR2 sequences are ENHRY and SYGVKD. The length of the CDR3 is 13 residues. V shed 4 bases, J shed 10 bases, and the junction held 4 bases outside the gene matches. The CDR3 spells CAISGGTGRKLFF. Here the CDR3 DNA reads TGTGCCATCAGTGGAGGGACAGGGCGAAAACTGTTTTTT.

The chain joins TRBV6-5 to TRBJ2-7; 12 positions match TRBD2. J gave up 4 bases and V 7 bases, and 2 bases lay outside the gene matches. The germline gives CDR1 MNHEY, CDR2 SVGAGI. This CDR3 contains 13 residues. The CDR3 region is CASTGLAGYEQYF. The CDR3 nucleotides are TGTGCCAGCACTGGACTAGCGGGGTACGAGCAGTACTTC.

The chain couples TRBV5-1 to TRBJ1-3; 7 bases are a match to TRBD1. Losses at the gene ends were 4 bases for V and 0 bases for J; bases not matched to a gene: 10. The CDR3 loop spans 17 amino acids. Germline loops: CDR1 SGHRS, CDR2 YFSETQ. The CDR3 reads CASSPSGQFSSGNTIYF. Written as DNA, the CDR3 is TGCGCCAGCAGCCCATCGGGACAGTTCTCCTCTGGAAACACCATATATTTT.

V usage is TRBV10-2 and J usage is TRBJ2-5; weak D call: TRBD2 (7 bases). Trimming removed 8 bases from V and 4 bases from J, with 11 bases in between. This CDR3 is 12 amino acids long. CDR1 is WSHSY and CDR2 is SAAADI in the germline V gene. The CDR3 region is CASGGAPETQYF. CDR3 nucleotide sequence: TGCGCCAGCGGGGGGGCACCAGAGACCCAGTACTTC.

With respect to this clone: Distinct nucleotide sequences in the sample also encode this CDR3. The chain uses TRBV13 and TRBJ1-4; D may be TRBD1 (6 bases). With 6 bases removed from V and 11 bases from J, the gap between germline ends came to 13 bases. Germline assignment: CDR1 PRHDT and CDR2 FYEKMQ (reference sequence). This CDR3 comprises 12 residues. In DNA form, the CDR3 reads TGTGCCAGCAGTTCCCACAGGGAGAAACTGTTTTTT. Translating gives CASSSHREKLFF.

This clone was observed a few times. The chain uses TRBV6-1 and TRBJ2-1, with D tentatively TRBD2 (6 bases). CDR1 and CDR2 (germline): MNHNS, SASEGT. The CDR3 has 14 residues. The V gene lost 4 bases and the J gene lost 6 bases, with 13 bases spanning the gap. CDR3 sequence: CASSAGGAGNEQFF. DNA of the CDR3: TGTGCCAGCAGTGCTGGAGGGGCTGGCAATGAGCAGTTCTTC.

This rearrangement joins TRBV7-9 to TRBJ1-1; no reliable D call. This CDR3 has 15 residues. The germline V gene has CDR1 SEHNR and CDR2 FQNEAQ (reference sequence). Trimming shortened V by 7 bases and J by 4 bases, and 19 bases separated the two germline ends. The CDR3 DNA reads TGTGCCAGCACCGCGCCGGGGAGGCTCTTCACTGAAGCTTTCTTT. It codes for CASTAPGRLFTEAFF.

The genes are TRBV29-1 and TRBJ2-1, with TRBD2 matching over 10 bases. From germline, CDR1 is SQVTM and CDR2 ANQGSEA. The V segment lost 5 bases and the J segment 3 bases; nucleotides outside the gene matches: 7. The CDR3 covers 15 residues. The CDR3 spells CSVTFIAGGYNEQFF. Written as DNA, the CDR3 is TGCAGCGTTACCTTTATAGCGGGGGGCTACAATGAGCAGTTCTTC.

Concerning this clone: Distinct nucleotide sequences in the sample also encode this CDR3. The rearrangement links TRBV6-5 to TRBJ2-3, with TRBD2 identical over 8 bases. The CDR3 sequence is 15 residues long. Trimming cost V 6 bases and J 2 bases; bases outside gene matches: 7. Germline assignment: CDR1 MNHEY and CDR2 SVGAGI. CDR3 residues: CASSLSGGATDTQYF. CDR3 bases: TGTGCCAGCAGCCTAAGCGGGGGTGCCACAGATACGCAGTATTTT.

This rearrangement joins TRBV7-9 to TRBJ2-5, with 11 bases lining up with TRBD2. This CDR3 region has 15 residues. Trimming removed 6 bases from V and 4 bases from J; junction bases left unmatched: 7. Per the germline V gene, CDR1 is SEHNR and CDR2 is FQNEAQ (reference sequence). CDR3 region: CASSYSGGGPETQYF. The CDR3, as DNA: TGTGCCAGCAGTTATAGCGGGGGGGGCCCAGAGACCCAGTACTTC.

The gene calls are TRBV29-1 and TRBJ1-2; 9 nucleotides agree with TRBD1. This CDR3 contains 13 residues. Germline loops: CDR1 SQVTM, CDR2 ANQGSEA. V lost 4 bases to trimming and J lost 8 bases; unmatched junction nucleotides: 8. The CDR3 region has the DNA TGCAGCGTTGTTATGACAGGGGGTGAAGGCTACACCTTC. This sequence encodes CSVVMTGGEGYTF.

The V call is TRBV4-1, the J call TRBJ1-2, with 7 positions matching TRBD1. V trimming: 2 bases; J trimming: 7 bases; junction bases outside the gene matches: 10. CDR3 length equals 15 residues. Germline V lookup: CDR1 MGHRA, CDR2 YSYEKL. As DNA, the CDR3 is TGCGCCAGCAGCCAAATCGGGCAGGGGGTGGTTGGCTACACCTTC. It specifies CASSQIGQGVVGYTF.